The rows below give T cell receptor beta chains drawn from one sample of a study of cytomegalovirus exposure and HLA in healthy donors. Here immunoSEQ multiplex PCR was the method, and the copy in TCRdb shows in-frame clones only, minus some. This table holds some 56,000 clones, around 93% found once. The specimen sequenced was PBMCs. All receptors derive from a woman between 18 and 29 years old in good health and CMV-seropositive. CDR3s include the opening cysteine and the closing phenylalanine or tryptophan. D genes are given only for firm matches. Some rows have no size entry. The others give once, few or many, or a class for an expanded clone.

.	TRBV30	TRBJ2-7	.	CAWSPGSYEQYF	TGTGCCTGGAGTCCGGGCTCCTACGAGCAGTACTTC
few	TRBV19	TRBJ2-7	.	CASSIGGEQYF	TGTGCCAGTAGTATCGGTGGCGAGCAGTACTTC
.	TRBV6-1	TRBJ1-5	.	CASSGGGGTTQPQHF	TGTGCCAGCAGTGGAGGCGGGGGGACAACCCAGCCCCAGCATTTT
.	TRBV7-9	TRBJ2-7	.	CASSYRVEDEQYF	TGTGCCAGCAGCTATCGGGTGGAAGACGAGCAGTACTTC
.	TRBV27	TRBJ2-1	TRBD2	CASNLAGGINEQFF	TGTGCCAGCAACCTAGCGGGGGGGATCAATGAGCAGTTCTTC
.	TRBV4-3	TRBJ2-6	TRBD2	CASSPRPGTNVPGANVLTF	TGCGCCAGCAGCCCGCGCCCCGGGACTAACGTACCAGGGGCCAACGTCCTGACTTTC
.	TRBV7-8	TRBJ1-1	TRBD1	CASSLDRGGNTEAFF	TGTGCCAGCAGCTTGGACAGGGGAGGGAACACTGAAGCTTTCTTT
.	TRBV30	TRBJ1-2	TRBD1	CALQGVNYGYTF	TGTGCCTTACAGGGGGTTAACTATGGCTACACCTTC
.	TRBV25-1	TRBJ1-5	TRBD1	CARSTGVRYQPQHF	TGTGCCAGATCGACAGGGGTGCGCTATCAGCCCCAGCATTTT
.	TRBV25-1	TRBJ1-5	TRBD1	CASSPYWGRGLPRRPQHF	TGTGCCAGCAGTCCCTACTGGGGCAGGGGGCTTCCCCGGAGGCCCCAGCATTTT
.	TRBV9	TRBJ2-5	.	CASSEGGSQETQYF	TGTGCCAGCAGCGAGGGGGGGTCCCAAGAGACCCAGTACTTC
.	TRBV19	TRBJ2-1	.	CASSLWANEQFF	TGTGCCAGTAGTCTTTGGGCTAATGAGCAGTTCTTC
once	TRBV11-2	TRBJ2-5	TRBD2	CASSFGSGETQYF	TGTGCCAGCAGCTTCGGTAGCGGGGAGACCCAGTACTTC
.	TRBV9	TRBJ2-1	.	CASSVEEWGGLNEQFF	TGTGCCAGCAGCGTAGAGGAGTGGGGGGGCCTCAATGAGCAGTTCTTC